This TCR beta chain was observed in a study of PD-L1 blockade in urothelial cancer. TCRdb keeps only in-frame clones here, not all; method: immunoSEQ multiplex PCR. Among some 76,000 clones listed, approximately 88% were seen once. In regard to this clone: Its specificity is not known. One junction end does not reproduce the germline sequence, and a read error may be involved.

Findings of the study overall: Enhanced expansion of tumor-associated blood clones at 3 weeks characterized durable-benefit patients.

Germline CDR1 is MGHRA and CDR2 is YSYEKL. The CDR3 consists of 13 residues. The J gene is TRBJ1-1, the V gene TRBV4-1, with 9 nucleotides matching TRBD1. The sample consisted of PBMCs, taken around atezolizumab (anti-PD-L1) treatment. The receptor's source is a man in his 60s with urothelial cancer. CDR3 protein: CASTQRQGEVAFF. For the CDR3, the DNA is TGCGCCAGCACCCAAAGACAGGGGGAAGTAGCTTTCTTT.